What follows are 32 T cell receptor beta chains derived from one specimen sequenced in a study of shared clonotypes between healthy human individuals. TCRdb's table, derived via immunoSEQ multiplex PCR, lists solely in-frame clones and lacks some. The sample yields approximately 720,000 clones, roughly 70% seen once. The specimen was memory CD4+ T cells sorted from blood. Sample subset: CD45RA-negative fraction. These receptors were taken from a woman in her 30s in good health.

The CDR3 protein is CASSERRQGRSNQPQHF. In nucleotides, the CDR3 is TGCGCCAGCAGTGAAAGGAGACAGGGGAGAAGCAATCAGCCCCAGCATTTT. The chain is built from TRBV10-2 and TRBJ1-5; 8 bases are a match to TRBD1. The V gene end was trimmed by 3 bases and the J gene end by 1 base; junction bases not matched to a gene: 8. Germline V gene sequence: CDR1 WSHSY, CDR2 SAAADI. CDR3 size: 17 residues.

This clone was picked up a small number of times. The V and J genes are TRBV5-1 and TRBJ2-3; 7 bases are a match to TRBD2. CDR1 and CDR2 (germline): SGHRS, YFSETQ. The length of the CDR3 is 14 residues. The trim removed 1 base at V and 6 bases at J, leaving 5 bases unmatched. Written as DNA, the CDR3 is TGCGCCAGCAGCTTGACCAGCGGGGAGGATACGCAGTATTTT. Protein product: CASSLTSGEDTQYF. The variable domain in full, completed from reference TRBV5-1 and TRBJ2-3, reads KAGVTQTPRYLIKTRGQQVTLSCSPISGHRSVSWYQQTPGQGLQFLFEYFSETQRNKGNFPGRFSGRQFSNSRSEMNVSTLELGDSALYLCASSLTSGEDTQYFGPGTRLTVL.

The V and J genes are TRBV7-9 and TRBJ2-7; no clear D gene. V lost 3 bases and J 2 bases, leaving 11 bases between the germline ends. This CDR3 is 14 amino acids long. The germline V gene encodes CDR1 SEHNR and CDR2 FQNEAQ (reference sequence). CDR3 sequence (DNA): TGTGCCAGCAGCTTCCAAGATTTCACCTACGAGCAGTACTTC. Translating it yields CASSFQDFTYEQYF. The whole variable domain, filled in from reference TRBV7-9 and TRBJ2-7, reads DTGVSQNPRHKITKRGQNVTFRCDPISEHNRLYWYRQTLGQGPEFLTYFQNEAQLEKSRLLSDRFSAERPKGSFSTLEIQRTEQGDSAMYLCASSFQDFTYEQYFGPGTRLTVT.

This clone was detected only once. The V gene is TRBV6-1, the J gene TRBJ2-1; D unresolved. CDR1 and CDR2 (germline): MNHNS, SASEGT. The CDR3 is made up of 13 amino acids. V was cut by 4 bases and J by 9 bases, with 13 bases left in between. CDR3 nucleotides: TGTGCCAGCAGTGGGCGAACTTCGGGTGAGCAGTTCTTC. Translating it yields CASSGRTSGEQFF.

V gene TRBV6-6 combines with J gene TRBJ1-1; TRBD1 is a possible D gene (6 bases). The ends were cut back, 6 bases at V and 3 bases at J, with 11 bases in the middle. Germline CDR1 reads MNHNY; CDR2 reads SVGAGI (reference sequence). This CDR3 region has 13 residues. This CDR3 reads CASRAGQYTEAFF. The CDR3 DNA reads TGTGCCAGCAGGGCGGGACAATACACTGAAGCTTTCTTT.

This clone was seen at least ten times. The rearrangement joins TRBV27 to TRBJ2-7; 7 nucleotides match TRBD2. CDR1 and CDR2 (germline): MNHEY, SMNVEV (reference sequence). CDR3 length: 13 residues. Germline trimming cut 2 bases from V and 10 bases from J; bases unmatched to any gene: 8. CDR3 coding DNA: TGTGCCAGCAGTTTAAACTTCCAGCGGGACCAGTACTTC. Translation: CASSLNFQRDQYF.

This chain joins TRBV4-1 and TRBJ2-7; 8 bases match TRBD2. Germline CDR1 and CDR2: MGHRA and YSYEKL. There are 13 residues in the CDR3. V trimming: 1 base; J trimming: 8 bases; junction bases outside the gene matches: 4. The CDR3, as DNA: TGCGCCAGCAGCCAAGTTAGCGGGACACAGCAGTACTTC. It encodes CASSQVSGTQQYF.

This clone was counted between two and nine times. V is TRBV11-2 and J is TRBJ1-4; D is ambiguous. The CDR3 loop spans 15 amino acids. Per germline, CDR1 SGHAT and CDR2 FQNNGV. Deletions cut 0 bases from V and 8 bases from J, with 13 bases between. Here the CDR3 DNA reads TGTGCCAGCAGCTTAGATCATAACGCTAGAGAAAAACTGTTTTTT. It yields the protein CASSLDHNAREKLFF.

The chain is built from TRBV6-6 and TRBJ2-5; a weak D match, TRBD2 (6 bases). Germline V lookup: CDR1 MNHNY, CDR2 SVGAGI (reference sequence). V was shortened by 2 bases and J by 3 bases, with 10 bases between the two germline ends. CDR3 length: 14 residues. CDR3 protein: CASSYRGREETQYF. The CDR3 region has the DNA TGTGCCAGCAGTTACCGGGGGAGAGAAGAGACCCAGTACTTC.

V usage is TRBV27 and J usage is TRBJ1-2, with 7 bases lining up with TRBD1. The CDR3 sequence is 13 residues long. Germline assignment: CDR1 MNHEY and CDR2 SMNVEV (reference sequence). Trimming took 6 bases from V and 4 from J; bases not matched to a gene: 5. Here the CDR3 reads CASSMTGLYGYTF. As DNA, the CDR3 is TGTGCCAGCAGCATGACAGGGCTCTATGGCTACACCTTC.

The chain's CDR3 is CASSIGPLSEAFF. The CDR3 DNA reads TGTGCCAGTAGTATTGGACCGTTGTCCGAAGCTTTCTTT. This chain links TRBV19 with TRBJ1-1; unclear D gene. The CDR3 length is 13 residues. Germline V gene sequence: CDR1 LNHDA, CDR2 SQIVND (reference sequence). V was pared by 3 bases and J by 8 bases, with 13 bases between.

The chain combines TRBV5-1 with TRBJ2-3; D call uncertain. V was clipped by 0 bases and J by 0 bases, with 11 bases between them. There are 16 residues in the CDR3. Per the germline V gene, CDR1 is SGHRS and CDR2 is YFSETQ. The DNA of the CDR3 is TGCGCCAGCAGCTTGGGAGGCAGACCTAGCACAGATACGCAGTATTTT. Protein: CASSLGGRPSTDTQYF.

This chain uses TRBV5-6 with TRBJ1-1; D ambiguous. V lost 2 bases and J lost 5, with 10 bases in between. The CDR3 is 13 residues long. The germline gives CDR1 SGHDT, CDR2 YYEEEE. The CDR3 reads CASSFRGGTEAFF. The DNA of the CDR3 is TGTGCCAGCAGCTTTAGAGGTGGAACTGAAGCTTTCTTT. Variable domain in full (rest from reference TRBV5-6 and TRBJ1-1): DAGVTQSPTHLIKTRGQQVTLRCSPKSGHDTVSWYQQALGQGPQFIFQYYEEEERQRGNFPDRFSGHQFPNYSSELNVNALLLGDSALYLCASSFRGGTEAFFGQGTRLTVV.

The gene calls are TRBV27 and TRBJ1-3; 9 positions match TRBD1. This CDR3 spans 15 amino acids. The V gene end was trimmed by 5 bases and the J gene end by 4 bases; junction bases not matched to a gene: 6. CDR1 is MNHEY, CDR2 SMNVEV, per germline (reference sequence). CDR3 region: CASSAQGAQGNTIYF. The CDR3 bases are TGTGCCAGCAGTGCACAGGGGGCGCAAGGAAACACCATATATTTT.

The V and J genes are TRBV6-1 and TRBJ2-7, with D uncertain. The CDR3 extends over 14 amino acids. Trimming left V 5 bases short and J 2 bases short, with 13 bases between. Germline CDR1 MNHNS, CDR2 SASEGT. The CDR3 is CASSKPQYPYEQYF. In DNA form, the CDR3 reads TGTGCCAGCAGTAAACCACAGTACCCCTACGAGCAGTACTTC.

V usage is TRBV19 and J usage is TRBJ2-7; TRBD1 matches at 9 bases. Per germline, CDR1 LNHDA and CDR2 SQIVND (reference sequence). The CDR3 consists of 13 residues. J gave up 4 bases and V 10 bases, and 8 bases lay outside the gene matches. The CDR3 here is CATQQGAGYEQYF. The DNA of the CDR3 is TGTGCCACCCAACAGGGGGCCGGGTACGAGCAGTACTTC.

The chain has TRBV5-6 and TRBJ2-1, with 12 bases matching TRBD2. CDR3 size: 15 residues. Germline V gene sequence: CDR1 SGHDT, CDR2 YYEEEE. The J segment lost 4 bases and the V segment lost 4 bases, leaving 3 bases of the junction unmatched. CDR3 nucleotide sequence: TGTGCCAGCAGCATGACTAGCGGGAGTTACAATGAGCAGTTCTTC. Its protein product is CASSMTSGSYNEQFF.

CDR3 in DNA: TGTGCCAGCAGCCGGGAGGTGGATGAGCAGTTCTTC. Amino acid sequence: CASSREVDEQFF. The chain joins TRBV7-9 to TRBJ2-1; 7 bases align to TRBD2. CDR3 length equals 12 residues. V trimming: 5 bases; J trimming: 8 bases; junction bases outside the gene matches: 3. Germline V gene lookup returns CDR1 SEHNR and CDR2 FQNEAQ (reference sequence).

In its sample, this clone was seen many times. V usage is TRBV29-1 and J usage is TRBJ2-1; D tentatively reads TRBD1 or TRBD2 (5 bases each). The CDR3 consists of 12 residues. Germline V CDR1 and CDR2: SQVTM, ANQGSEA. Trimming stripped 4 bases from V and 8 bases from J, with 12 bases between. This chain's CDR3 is CSVGPGTYEQFF. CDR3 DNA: TGCAGCGTTGGGCCAGGGACGTATGAGCAGTTCTTC.

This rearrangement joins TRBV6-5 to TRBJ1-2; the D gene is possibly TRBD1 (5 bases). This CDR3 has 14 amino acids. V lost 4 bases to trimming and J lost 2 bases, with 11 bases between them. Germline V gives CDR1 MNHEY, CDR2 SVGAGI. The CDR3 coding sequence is TGTGCCAGCAGTTCGGTGTCAGGGAACTATGGCTACACCTTC. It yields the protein CASSSVSGNYGYTF.

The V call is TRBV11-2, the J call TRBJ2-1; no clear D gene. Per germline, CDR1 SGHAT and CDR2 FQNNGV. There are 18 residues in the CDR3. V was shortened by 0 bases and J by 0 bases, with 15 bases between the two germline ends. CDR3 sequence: CASSLDRVPASSYNEQFF. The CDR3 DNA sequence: TGTGCCAGCAGCTTAGATAGGGTACCCGCGAGCTCCTACAATGAGCAGTTCTTC.

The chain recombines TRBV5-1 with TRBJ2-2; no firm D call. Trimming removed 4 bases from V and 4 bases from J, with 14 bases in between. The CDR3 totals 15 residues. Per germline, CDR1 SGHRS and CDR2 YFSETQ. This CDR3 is CASSRVQIGTGELFF. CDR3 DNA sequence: TGCGCCAGCAGCCGGGTACAGATCGGCACCGGGGAGCTGTTTTTT.

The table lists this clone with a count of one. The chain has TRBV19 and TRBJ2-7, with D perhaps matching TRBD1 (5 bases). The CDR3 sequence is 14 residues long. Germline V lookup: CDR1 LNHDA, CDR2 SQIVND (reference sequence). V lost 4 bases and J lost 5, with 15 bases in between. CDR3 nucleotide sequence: TGTGCCAGTAGTAGAGCGCAGGGTATCAACGAGCAGTACTTC. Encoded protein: CASSRAQGINEQYF.

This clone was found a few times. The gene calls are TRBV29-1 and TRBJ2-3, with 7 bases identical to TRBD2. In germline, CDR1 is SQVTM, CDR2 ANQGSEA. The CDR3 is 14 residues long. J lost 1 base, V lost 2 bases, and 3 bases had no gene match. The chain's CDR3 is CSVEQGGGTDTQYF. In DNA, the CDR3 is TGCAGCGTTGAACAGGGAGGGGGCACAGATACGCAGTATTTT.

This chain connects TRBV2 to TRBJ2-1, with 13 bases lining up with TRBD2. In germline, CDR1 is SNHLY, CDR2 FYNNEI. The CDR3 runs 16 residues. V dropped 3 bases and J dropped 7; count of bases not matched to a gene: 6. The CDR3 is CASSDQLAGGVNEQFF. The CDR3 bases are TGTGCCAGCAGTGACCAACTAGCGGGAGGGGTAAATGAGCAGTTCTTC.

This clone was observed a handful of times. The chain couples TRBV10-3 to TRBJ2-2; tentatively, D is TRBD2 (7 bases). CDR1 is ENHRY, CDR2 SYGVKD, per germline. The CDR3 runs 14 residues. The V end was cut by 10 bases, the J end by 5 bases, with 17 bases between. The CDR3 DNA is TGTGCCACCCATGGGGGGGCCAGGACCGGGGAGCTGTTTTTT. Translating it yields CATHGGARTGELFF.

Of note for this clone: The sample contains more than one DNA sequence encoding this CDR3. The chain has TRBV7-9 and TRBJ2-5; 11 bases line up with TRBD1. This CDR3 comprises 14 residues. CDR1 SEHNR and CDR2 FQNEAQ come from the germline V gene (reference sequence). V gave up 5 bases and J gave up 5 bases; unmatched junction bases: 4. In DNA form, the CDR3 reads TGTGCCAGCAGCCTGGACAGGGGGCGGGAGACCCAGTACTTC. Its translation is CASSLDRGRETQYF.

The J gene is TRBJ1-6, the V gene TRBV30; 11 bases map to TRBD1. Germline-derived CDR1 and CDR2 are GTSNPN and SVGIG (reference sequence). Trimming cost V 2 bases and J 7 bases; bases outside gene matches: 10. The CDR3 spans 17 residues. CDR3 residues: CAWSRGTGGFGNSPLHF. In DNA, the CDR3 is TGTGCCTGGAGTAGGGGGACAGGGGGATTCGGCAATTCACCCCTCCACTTT. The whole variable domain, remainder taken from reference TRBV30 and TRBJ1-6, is SQTIHQWPATLVQPVGSPLSLECTVEGTSNPNLYWYRQAAGRGLQLLFYSVGIGQISSEVPQNLSASRPQDRQFILSSKKLLLSDSGFYLCAWSRGTGGFGNSPLHFGNGTRLTVT.

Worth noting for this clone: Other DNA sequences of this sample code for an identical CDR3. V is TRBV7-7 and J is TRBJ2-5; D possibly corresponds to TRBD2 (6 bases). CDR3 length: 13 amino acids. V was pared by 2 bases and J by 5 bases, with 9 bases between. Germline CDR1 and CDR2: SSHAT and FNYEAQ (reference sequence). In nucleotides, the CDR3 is TGTGCCAGCAGCTTACGGGAGAAGGAGACCCAGTACTTC. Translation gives CASSLREKETQYF.

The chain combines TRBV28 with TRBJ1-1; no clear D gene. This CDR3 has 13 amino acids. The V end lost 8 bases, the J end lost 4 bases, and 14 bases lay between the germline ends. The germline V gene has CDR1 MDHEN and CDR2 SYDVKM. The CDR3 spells CASGPVSVTEAFF. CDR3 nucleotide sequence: TGTGCCAGCGGACCAGTATCGGTCACTGAAGCTTTCTTT.

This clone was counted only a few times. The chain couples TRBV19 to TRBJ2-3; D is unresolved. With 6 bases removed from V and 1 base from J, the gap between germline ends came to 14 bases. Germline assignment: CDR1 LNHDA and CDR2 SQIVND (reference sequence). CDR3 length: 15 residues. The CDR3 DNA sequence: TGTGCCAGTAGGTCCGAAGAGGCGGGCACAGATACGCAGTATTTT. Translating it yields CASRSEEAGTDTQYF.

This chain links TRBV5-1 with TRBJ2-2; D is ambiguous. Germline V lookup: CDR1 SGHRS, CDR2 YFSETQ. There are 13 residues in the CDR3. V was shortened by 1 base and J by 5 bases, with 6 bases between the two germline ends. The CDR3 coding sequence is TGCGCCAGCAGCTTGTCGCCTACCGGGGAGCTGTTTTTT. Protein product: CASSLSPTGELFF.